The clone carrying this T cell receptor beta chain was recorded once. The antigen is unknown. This CDR3 is built from 15 residues. V lost 0 bases to trimming and J lost 3 bases, with 10 bases between them. Germline V CDR1 and CDR2: ENHRY, SYGVKD. Time point defined: 2014-2015 season, pre-vaccination. Non-naive CD4+CXCR5+PD-1+ cTfh were sorted into ICOS+CD38+ and ICOS-CD38- fractions. The data derive from a study of follicular helper T cells after annual influenza vaccination. Broader study findings: Each annual vaccination recalled recurring oligoclonal ICOS+CD38+ cTfh clonotypes. ICOS+CD38+ cTfh clonality tracked population frequency, and its change tracked circulating plasmablast change.

Using immunoSEQ multiplex PCR, the repertoire was profiled, and TCRdb retains in-frame clones only, with some absent. This table holds about 27,000 clones, approximately 78% found once. Sequenced material: CXCR5+ CD38- circulating T follicular helper cells from blood, taken on the day of influenza vaccination. As for subset: circulating Tfh, non-naive CD4+CXCR5+PD-1+ (ICOS+CD38+ or ICOS-CD38-). The sequence came from an adult who received the influenza vaccine. The chain recombines TRBV10-3 with TRBJ2-3; tentative D call: TRBD2 (6 bases). CDR3 sequence reads: CAISESGGKTDTQYF. The CDR3 DNA sequence: TGTGCCATCAGTGAGTCTGGGGGGAAGACAGATACGCAGTATTTT.